The sequence of this T cell receptor beta chain was determined in a study of cytomegalovirus exposure and HLA in healthy donors. With V trimmed by 4 bases and J by 3 bases, 6 bases remained unmatched. CDR3 length equals 14 residues. Germline V lookup: CDR1 SGHVS, CDR2 FQNEAQ. Primers for the PCR totalled 60 Vbeta and 13 Jbeta. TCRdb's table, derived via immunoSEQ multiplex PCR, lists solely in-frame clones and lacks some. The sample table includes around 150,000 clones. Notes on this clone: What it binds is unknown.

Overall study results and limits: Later analysis identified several of the most significant clusters that appeared linked to common viral pathogens. Per a later analysis, 15,000 to 20,000 TCR beta sequences showed association with HLA alleles at 0.05 false discovery rate.

The sample taken for sequencing was PBMCs. The chain is built from TRBV7-8 and TRBJ2-7, with 7 positions matching TRBD2. This TCR derives from a man under 40 in good health and CMV-seronegative. The CDR3 sequence: CASSSREARYEQYF. The CDR3 DNA sequence: TGTGCCAGCAGCTCCCGGGAGGCACGCTACGAGCAGTACTTC.